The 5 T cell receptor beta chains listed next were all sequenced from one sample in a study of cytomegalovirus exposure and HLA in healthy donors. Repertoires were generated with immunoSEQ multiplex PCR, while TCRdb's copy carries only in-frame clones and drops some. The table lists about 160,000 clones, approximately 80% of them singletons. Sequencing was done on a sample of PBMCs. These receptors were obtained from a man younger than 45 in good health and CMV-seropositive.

This chain's CDR3 is CASSPGEATNEKLFF. CDR3 nucleotides: TGTGCCAGCTCACCTGGTGAGGCAACTAATGAAAAACTGTTTTTT. The chain employs TRBV18 and TRBJ1-4; D not resolved. The germline gives CDR1 KGHSH, CDR2 LQKENI. This CDR3 region has 15 residues. V lost 3 bases and J lost 0, with 8 bases in between.

Here the CDR3 DNA reads TGTGCCAGCAGTTCGCCAGCGGGGAACACAGATACGCAGTATTTT. Translated: CASSSPAGNTDTQYF. This sequence joins TRBV27 and TRBJ2-3; 7 bases match TRBD2. This CDR3 has 15 amino acids. The junction had 6 bases not matched to a gene; V was cut back by 4 bases and J by 2 bases. Germline loops: CDR1 MNHEY, CDR2 SMNVEV (reference sequence).

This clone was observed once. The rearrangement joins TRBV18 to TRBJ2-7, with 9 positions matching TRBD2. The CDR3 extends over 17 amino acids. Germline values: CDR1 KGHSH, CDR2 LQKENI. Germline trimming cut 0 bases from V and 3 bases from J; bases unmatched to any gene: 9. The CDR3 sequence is CASSPPPGTSRDYEQYF. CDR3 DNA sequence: TGTGCCAGCTCACCACCGCCAGGGACTAGCAGAGACTACGAGCAGTACTTC. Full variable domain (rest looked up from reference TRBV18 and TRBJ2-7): NAGVMQNPRHLVRRRGQEARLRCSPMKGHSHVYWYRQLPEEGLKFMVYLQKENIIDESGMPKERFSAEFPKEGPSILRIQQVVRGDSAAYFCASSPPPGTSRDYEQYFGPGTRLTVT.

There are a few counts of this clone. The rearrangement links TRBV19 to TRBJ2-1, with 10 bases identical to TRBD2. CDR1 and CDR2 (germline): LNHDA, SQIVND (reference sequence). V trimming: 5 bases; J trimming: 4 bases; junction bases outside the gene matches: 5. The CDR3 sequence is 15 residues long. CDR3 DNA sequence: TGTGCCAGTAGTCTCGCACTAGCGGGGTACAATGAGCAGTTCTTC. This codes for CASSLALAGYNEQFF.

CDR3 nucleotide sequence: TGCGCCAGCAGCTTGGTGGACTCGAGGAGCTCCTATAATTCACCCCTCCACTTT. Protein product: CASSLVDSRSSYNSPLHF. The chain uses TRBV5-1 and TRBJ1-6; D remains unclear. Germline CDR1 SGHRS, CDR2 YFSETQ. The CDR3 totals 18 residues. V was cut by 0 bases and J by 0 bases, with 13 bases left in between.